One sample yielded the 23 T cell receptor beta chains listed below, sequenced in a study of OX40 agonist ivuxolimab in advanced cancers. Profiling relied on immunoSEQ multiplex PCR, and the TCRdb table lists in-frame clones only, not all of them. This table has around 70,000 clones, around four fifths appearing once. Sequencing was performed on CD4+ or CD8+ T cells sorted from blood, taken in a trial of the OX40 agonist ivuxolimab. All receptors derive from an adult with an advanced solid tumor such as melanoma, head and neck, liver or kidney cancer.

J is TRBJ1-2 and V is TRBV5-1; D call uncertain. The length of the CDR3 is 13 residues. Trimming pared 5 bases from V and 4 bases from J, leaving 12 bases between. Germline assignment: CDR1 SGHRS and CDR2 YFSETQ. The CDR3 sequence is CASSFEPPYGYTF. CDR3 DNA sequence: TGCGCCAGCAGTTTCGAGCCTCCCTATGGCTACACCTTC.

V gene TRBV7-9 combines with J gene TRBJ2-7, with 8 bases fitting TRBD2. This CDR3 has 14 residues. V lost 5 bases, J lost 2 bases, and 5 bases stayed unmatched. Germline V gives CDR1 SEHNR, CDR2 FQNEAQ (reference sequence). The chain's CDR3 is CASSTGLAPYEQYF. The CDR3 DNA is TGTGCCAGCAGCACCGGACTAGCACCCTACGAGCAGTACTTC.

The chain employs TRBV5-6 and TRBJ1-3; TRBD1 is a possible D gene (5 bases). Germline V CDR1 and CDR2: SGHDT, YYEEEE. V lost 2 bases, J lost 0 bases, and 15 bases lay in between. The CDR3 covers 17 residues. CDR3 protein: CASSFFLGTVSGNTIYF. The CDR3 DNA reads TGTGCCAGCAGCTTTTTTTTGGGGACGGTCTCTGGAAACACCATATATTTT.

This clone came up many times. The chain couples TRBV6-5 to TRBJ1-1, with TRBD1 as a possible D gene (5 bases). This CDR3 is 11 amino acids long. Trimming took 11 bases from V and 1 from J, leaving 8 bases between them. Germline CDR1 is MNHEY and CDR2 is SVGAGI. The CDR3 DNA reads as TGTGCCGGACAAGCGAACACTGAAGCTTTCTTT. Encoded protein: CAGQANTEAFF.

The gene calls are TRBV2 and TRBJ1-2; no reliable D call. CDR3 length: 11 amino acids. Germline V lookup: CDR1 SNHLY, CDR2 FYNNEI. Trimming shortened V by 8 bases and J by 6 bases, and 10 bases separated the two germline ends. The CDR3 reads CASSALHGYTF. The DNA for the CDR3 is TGTGCCAGCTCGGCCCTCCATGGCTACACCTTC.

The table lists this clone with a count of one. This rearrangement joins TRBV4-2 to TRBJ1-5; no reliable D call. The V and J ends lost 4 bases and 6 bases respectively, with 10 bases between them. CDR3 length: 13 residues. The germline V gene encodes CDR1 LGHNA and CDR2 YNFKEQ. The CDR3 DNA sequence: TGTGCCAGCAGCCGCGAGGATGGTCAGCCCCAGCATTTT. Translating gives CASSREDGQPQHF.

The chain has TRBV28 and TRBJ2-7, with D perhaps TRBD2 (7 bases). Trimming removed 7 bases at V and 3 bases at J, with 19 bases between. Germline CDR1 MDHEN, CDR2 SYDVKM. CDR3 length: 15 amino acids. The CDR3 sequence is CASTSGGREFYEQYF. The CDR3 nucleotides read TGTGCCAGCACCTCCGGGGGGCGAGAATTCTACGAGCAGTACTTC.

The chain joins TRBV6-1 to TRBJ2-2, with 8 bases lining up with TRBD1. This CDR3 has 14 amino acids. CDR1 is MNHNS and CDR2 is SASEGT in the germline V gene. Trimming removed 8 bases from V and 1 base from J; junction bases left unmatched: 3. CDR3 coding DNA: TGTGCCAGCCGACAGGGGTGGAACACCGGGGAGCTGTTTTTT. Protein product: CASRQGWNTGELFF.

The sample holds one count of this clone. The V gene is TRBV11-2, the J gene TRBJ2-5; maybe TRBD2 (7 bases). The CDR3 runs to 16 residues. The germline CDR1 and CDR2 sequences are SGHAT and FQNNGV. V was trimmed by 1 base and J by 7 bases, leaving 19 bases between them. CDR3 in DNA: TGTGCCAGCAGCTTAGGCGGGACTCGTAGGGGGGGGACCCAGTACTTC. Its protein is CASSLGGTRRGGTQYF.

This clone showed up just a few times. V gene TRBV6-5 combines with J gene TRBJ1-1, with D hard to call. This CDR3 is built from 11 residues. Germline-derived CDR1 and CDR2 are MNHEY and SVGAGI. Trimming removed 6 bases from V and 6 bases from J, with 8 bases in between. CDR3 amino acids: CASSYGAEAFF. The CDR3 DNA is TGTGCCAGCAGCTACGGGGCTGAAGCTTTCTTT.

The chain joins TRBV11-2 to TRBJ2-2; D is unresolved. Germline V gene sequence: CDR1 SGHAT, CDR2 FQNNGV. V lost 8 bases and J 4 bases, leaving 20 bases between the germline ends. The CDR3 has 16 residues. The CDR3 DNA sequence: TGTGCCAGCTCACAACGGCAGGTTATGTTCACCGGGGAGCTGTTTTTT. It is translated as CASSQRQVMFTGELFF.

This clone was observed a handful of times. The chain recombines TRBV7-9 with TRBJ1-2; the D is unclear. The CDR3 loop spans 15 amino acids. V was pared by 2 bases and J by 3 bases, with 13 bases between. Germline CDR1 is SEHNR and CDR2 is FQNEAQ (reference sequence). CDR3 bases: TGTGCCAGCAGCTTACTGACGGCACGGGACTATGGCTACACCTTC. This sequence encodes CASSLLTARDYGYTF.

This sequence joins TRBV4-2 and TRBJ2-1; 16 nucleotides line up with TRBD2. Germline assignment: CDR1 LGHNA and CDR2 YNFKEQ. After removal of 3 bases from V and 5 bases from J, the junction contained 7 bases not matched to a gene. The CDR3 extends over 18 amino acids. The CDR3 sequence is CASSHLGLAGGRHNEQFF. In nucleotides, the CDR3 is TGTGCCAGCAGCCATTTGGGACTAGCGGGAGGGCGGCACAATGAGCAGTTCTTC.

The chain has TRBV23-1 and TRBJ2-2; D might be TRBD1 (6 bases). TRBV23-1 counts as an open reading frame of uncertain function. V was cut by 2 bases and J by 1 base, with 29 bases left in between. The CDR3 is made up of 22 amino acids. CDR3 sequence: CASSQRTRANDRSGGNTGELFF. CDR3 DNA sequence: TGCGCCAGCAGTCAACGTACGAGGGCAAACGACAGGAGCGGCGGGAACACCGGGGAGCTGTTTTTT.

This chain joins TRBV6-1 and TRBJ2-3, with 11 bases aligning to TRBD2. Germline trimming cut 8 bases from V and 4 bases from J; bases unmatched to any gene: 8. The CDR3 is made up of 15 amino acids. The germline V gene encodes CDR1 MNHNS and CDR2 SASEGT. DNA for the CDR3: TGTGCCAGCCAGTTAGCGGGAGGGCCGTCAGATACGCAGTATTTT. Encoded protein: CASQLAGGPSDTQYF.

The chain carries TRBV29-1 and TRBJ2-7, with TRBD1 as a possible D gene (5 bases). Germline loops: CDR1 SQVTM, CDR2 ANQGSEA. Trimming removed 5 bases from V and 0 bases from J, with 14 bases in between. This CDR3 spans 14 amino acids. This CDR3 is CSVPAGYRSYEQYV. The DNA of the CDR3 is TGCAGCGTTCCTGCAGGGTATCGCTCCTACGAGCAGTACGTC.

The genes are TRBV4-2 and TRBJ2-3; 8 bases match TRBD2. Per the germline V gene, CDR1 is LGHNA and CDR2 is YNFKEQ. CDR3 length: 17 amino acids. Germline trimming cut 2 bases from V and 3 bases from J; bases unmatched to any gene: 10. The CDR3 DNA sequence: TGTGCCAGCAGCCAACTAGTTGAGAGCGGGAGTACAGATACGCAGTATTTT. This gives the protein CASSQLVESGSTDTQYF.

This chain uses TRBV7-9 with TRBJ1-1; perhaps TRBD1 as D (6 bases). The V gene's germline CDR1 is SEHNR and CDR2 FQNEAQ (reference sequence). The CDR3 loop spans 16 amino acids. V gave up 4 bases and J gave up 4 bases, with 19 bases separating them. The CDR3 nucleotides read TGTGCCAGCAGCTCTTTGTCAGGGGCGCGAGGCACTGAAGCTTTCTTT. Its protein product is CASSSLSGARGTEAFF.

V gene TRBV5-1 combines with J gene TRBJ2-1; possibly TRBD1 for D (6 bases). The V gene lost 0 bases and the J gene lost 8 bases, with 6 bases spanning the gap. The CDR3 contains 12 residues. CDR1 is SGHRS, CDR2 YFSETQ, per germline. CDR3 protein: CASSLGTDEQFF. DNA for the CDR3: TGCGCCAGCAGCTTGGGGACAGATGAGCAGTTCTTC.

This chain uses TRBV6-5 with TRBJ1-5, with TRBD1 identical over 8 bases. The V gene end was trimmed by 7 bases and the J gene end by 7 bases; junction bases not matched to a gene: 3. Germline V lookup: CDR1 MNHEY, CDR2 SVGAGI. CDR3 length: 12 residues. CDR3 protein: CASNPGGQPQHF. In nucleotides, the CDR3 is TGTGCCAGCAATCCAGGGGGCCAGCCCCAGCATTTT.

There are a few counts of this clone. The gene calls are TRBV28 and TRBJ1-2, with 8 bases fitting TRBD1. The CDR3 is made up of 15 amino acids. Germline loops: CDR1 MDHEN, CDR2 SYDVKM. J was trimmed by 4 bases and V by 7 bases; bases with no gene match: 11. This chain's CDR3 is CASTSRDRPTYGYTF. Here the CDR3 DNA reads TGTGCCAGCACCTCGCGGGACAGGCCGACCTATGGCTACACCTTC.

This chain connects TRBV23-1 to TRBJ2-3; TRBD2 is a possible D gene (5 bases). TRBV23-1 is identified as an open reading frame with a role that is uncertain. The CDR3 is 17 amino acids. The V and J ends lost 6 bases and 1 base respectively, with 20 bases between them. CDR3 bases: TGCGCCAGCAGAGGGCTGGGTAGGGAGAACCGCACAGATACGCAGTATTTT. Protein: CASRGLGRENRTDTQYF.

The chain recombines TRBV28 with TRBJ2-3; 10 nucleotides agree with TRBD2. CDR3 length: 15 residues. Losses at the gene ends were 4 bases for V and 6 bases for J; bases not matched to a gene: 7. Germline V gives CDR1 MDHEN, CDR2 SYDVKM. DNA of the CDR3: TGTGCCAGCAGTTCATCGACTAGCGGGCGGGATACGCAGTATTTT. Its protein is CASSSSTSGRDTQYF.